This TCR beta chain comes out of a study of CD8 T cells in ankylosing spondylitis. Notes on the study in general: CD8+ cells made up the disease-linked clones, which were relatively rare in peripheral blood. Reportedly, significant enrichment of disease-linked clones occurred in matched ankylosing spondylitis synovial fluid.

TCRdb independently ran MiXCR on the 5' RACE reads; one entry per CDR3 protein. The data hold fewer than 250,000 distinct CDR3 sequences, with more than 25% observed a single time. About this clonotype itself: Its cognate antigen is unknown.

This CDR3 contains 14 residues. The germline V gene has CDR1 SGHRS and CDR2 YFSETQ. The junction had 5 bases not matched to a gene; V was cut back by 5 bases and J by 3 bases. The sequenced sample consisted of blood, either unsorted or a sorted T cell fraction (not recorded which). This receptor was taken from a male donor with ankylosing spondylitis or in good health (not recorded which). The V gene is TRBV5-1, the J gene TRBJ2-3; TRBD2 agrees at 8 bases. The CDR3 region is CASRPGGPTDTQYF. DNA of the CDR3: TGCGCCAGCAGACCGGGGGGGCCGACAGATACGCAGTATTTT.